Sequencing of this T cell receptor beta chain was carried out in a study of monozygotic twins with inflammatory bowel disease. Study-level findings and limits: T cell subtypes were not distinguishable in this analysis. Support was absent for any single strong signal or clonotype linked to IBD.

Per TCR library, about 3.5 ug of total RNA was used. Template switching incorporated UMIs with a 6-nucleotide sample barcode. TCRdb reanalyzed the 5' RACE reads, giving one entry per CDR3 protein sequence and no DNA. The sample table sets out roughly 150,000 distinct CDR3 sequences. In the case of this clonotype: The antigen remains unidentified.

The TCR originated in a human donor with ulcerative colitis or Crohn's disease, or a healthy co-twin of an affected twin (not recorded which). Specimen: blood.

The CDR3 here is CASSLRVGAQETQDF. This rearrangement joins TRBV7-9 to TRBJ2-5. This CDR3 is built from 15 residues. CDR1 is SEHNR and CDR2 is FQNEAQ in the germline V gene (reference sequence). The variable domain in full, with the rest retrieved from reference TRBV7-9 and TRBJ2-5, is DTGVSQNPRHKITKRGQNVTFRCDPISEHNRLYWYRQTLGQGPEFLTYFQNEAQLEKSRLLSDRFSAERPKGSFSTLEIQRTEQGDSAMYLCASSLRVGAQETQDFGPGTRLLVL.